This T cell receptor (beta chain) was profiled in a study of blood T cell repertoires in COVID-19. Original processing methods: From reference gene primer amplification, estimates of nucleated cell counts were derived. The protocol was immunoSEQ multiplex PCR, while the TCRdb copy is restricted to in-frame clones and leaves out a portion. V, J and clone size derive from that table, while D and trimming were established from the DNA sequence. The sample records 170,000 or so clones, approximately 82% being singletons. With V trimmed by 3 bases and J by 6 bases, 5 bases remained unmatched. The CDR3 length is 15 residues. Germline V CDR1 and CDR2: SGHNT, YENEEA.

Sequencing was done on a sample of PBMCs or T cells enriched from blood (not recorded which). This receptor was obtained from a woman aged 45-59 years who had recovered from COVID-19. The V and J genes are TRBV11-3 and TRBJ2-2; 9 nucleotides agree with TRBD1. For the CDR3, the DNA is TGTGCCAGCAGCTTTGGGGACAGGGACGCCGGGGAGCTGTTTTTT. This translates into CASSFGDRDAGELFF.